Below are 8 T cell receptor beta chains sequenced from a single sample in a study of blood T cells in healthy people across ages. PCR was performed a second time for about 7 to 12 cycles using a sample-barcoded 5' primer and a J-beta primer mix. TCRdb processed the 5' RACE reads anew with MiXCR; each CDR3 protein has one entry. The sample lists 1.5 million to 2 million distinct CDR3 sequences; 49% were seen once. Sequenced material: blood. Receptors originate from a woman aged 35 to 49 in good health.

The chain uses TRBV12-3 or TRBV12-4 and TRBJ2-6; D remains unclear. CDR3 length equals 18 residues. The germline V and J ends were trimmed by 6 bases and 3 bases, with 21 bases remaining between them. The CDR3: CASRYTTRSPNGANVLTF. Written as DNA, the CDR3 is TGTGCCAGCAGGTATACTACCCGTTCCCCCAATGGGGCCAACGTCCTGACTTTC.

In its sample, this clonotype was seen many times. The chain uses TRBV29-1 and TRBJ2-5; 8 bases align to TRBD1. The CDR3 runs to 12 residues. After removal of 3 bases from V and 5 bases from J, the junction contained 2 bases not matched to a gene. Germline values: CDR1 SQVTM, CDR2 ANQGSEA. CDR3 in DNA: TGCAGCGTTGAGCGACAGGGGGAGACCCAGTACTTC. Its protein product is CSVERQGETQYF.

There are a few counts of this clonotype. The chain has TRBV6-5 and TRBJ2-1; 8 nucleotides align to TRBD1. Germline trimming cut 4 bases from V and 10 bases from J; bases unmatched to any gene: 9. From germline, CDR1 is MNHEY and CDR2 SVGAGI. There are 14 residues in the CDR3. This chain's CDR3 is CASSLGQEWWEQFF. The CDR3 DNA reads TGTGCCAGCAGTTTGGGACAGGAATGGTGGGAGCAGTTCTTC.

The V call is TRBV29-1, the J call TRBJ1-1, with a tentative D call TRBD1 (5 bases). The CDR3 has 11 amino acids. Germline loops: CDR1 SQVTM, CDR2 ANQGSEA. Trimming cost V 8 bases and J 8 bases, with 15 bases left between them. CDR3 loop: CSWLTQGEAFF. For the CDR3, the DNA is TGCAGCTGGTTAACCCAGGGAGAAGCTTTCTTT. Complete variable domain (other parts from reference TRBV29-1 and TRBJ1-1): SAVISQKPSRDICQRGTSLTIQCQVDSQVTMMFWYRQQPGQSLTLIATANQGSEATYESGFVIDKFPISRPNLTFSTLTVSNMSPEDSSIYLCSWLTQGEAFFGQGTRLTVV.

This chain uses TRBV6-2 or TRBV6-3 with TRBJ2-1; 10 positions agree with TRBD2. Trimming cost V 8 bases and J 13 bases; bases outside gene matches: 17. Germline CDR1 MNHEY, CDR2 SVGEGT. This CDR3 contains 15 residues. The CDR3 DNA reads TGTGCCAGCGCCAACCGGGCTAGCGGGGGAAAGACCCAGTTCTTC. Translating it yields CASANRASGGKTQFF.

The chain joins TRBV5-1 to TRBJ1-1, with D tentatively TRBD1 (5 bases). Deletions cut 3 bases from V and 1 base from J, with 13 bases between. Looked up from germline, CDR1 is SGHRS and CDR2 is YFSETQ. The CDR3 loop spans 15 amino acids. The CDR3: CASSYDGASNTEAFF. The CDR3 DNA reads as TGCGCCAGCAGCTACGACGGGGCGTCGAACACTGAAGCTTTCTTT.

This rearrangement joins TRBV20-1 to TRBJ2-2, with 8 bases lining up with TRBD2. From germline, CDR1 is DFQATT and CDR2 SNEGSKA (reference sequence). This CDR3 has 14 amino acids. The junction had 3 bases not matched to a gene; V was cut back by 0 bases and J by 6 bases. Here the CDR3 DNA reads TGCAGTGCTAGAGATAGCGGGGAGGCCGGGGAGCTGTTTTTT. As protein: CSARDSGEAGELFF.

This clonotype came up a few times. The genes are TRBV7-9 and TRBJ1-1; D is unresolved. CDR3 length equals 12 residues. The V end was cut by 5 bases, the J end by 6 bases, with 10 bases between. Germline-derived CDR1 and CDR2 are SEHNR and FQNEAQ (reference sequence). The CDR3 is CASSIKSPEAFF. As DNA, the CDR3 is TGTGCCAGCAGCATAAAAAGTCCTGAAGCTTTCTTT. The full variable domain, its missing parts supplied by reference TRBV7-9 and TRBJ1-1, is DTGVSQNPRHKITKRGQNVTFRCDPISEHNRLYWYRQTLGQGPEFLTYFQNEAQLEKSRLLSDRFSAERPKGSFSTLEIQRTEQGDSAMYLCASSIKSPEAFFGQGTRLTVV.